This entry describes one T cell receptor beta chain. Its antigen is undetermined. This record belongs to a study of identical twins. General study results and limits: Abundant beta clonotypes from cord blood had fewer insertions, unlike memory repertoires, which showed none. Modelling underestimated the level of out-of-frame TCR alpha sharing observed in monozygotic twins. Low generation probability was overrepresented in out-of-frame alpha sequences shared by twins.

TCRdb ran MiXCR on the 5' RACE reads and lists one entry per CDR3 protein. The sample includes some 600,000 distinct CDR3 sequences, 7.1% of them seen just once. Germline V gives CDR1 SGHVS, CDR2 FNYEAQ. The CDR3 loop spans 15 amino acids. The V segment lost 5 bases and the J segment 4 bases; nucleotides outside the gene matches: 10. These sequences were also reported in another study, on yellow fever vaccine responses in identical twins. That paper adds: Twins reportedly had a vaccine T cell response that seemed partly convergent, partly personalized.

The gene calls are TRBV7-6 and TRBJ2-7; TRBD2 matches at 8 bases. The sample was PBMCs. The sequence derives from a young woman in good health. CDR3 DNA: TGTGCCAGCAGCCCGGAAGGGACTAGTTGGTACGAGCAGTACTTC. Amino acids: CASSPEGTSWYEQYF.